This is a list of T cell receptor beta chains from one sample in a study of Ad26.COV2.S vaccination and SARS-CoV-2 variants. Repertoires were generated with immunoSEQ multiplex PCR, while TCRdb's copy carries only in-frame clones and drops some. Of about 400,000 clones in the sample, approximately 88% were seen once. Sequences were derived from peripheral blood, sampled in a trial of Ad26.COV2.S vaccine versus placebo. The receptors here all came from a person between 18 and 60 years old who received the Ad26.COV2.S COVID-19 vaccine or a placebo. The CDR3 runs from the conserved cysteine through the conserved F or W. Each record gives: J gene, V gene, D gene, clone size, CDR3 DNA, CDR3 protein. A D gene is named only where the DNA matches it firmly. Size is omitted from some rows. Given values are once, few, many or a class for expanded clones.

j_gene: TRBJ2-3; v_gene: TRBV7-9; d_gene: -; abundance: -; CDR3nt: TGTGCCAGCAGCTTAGTTGGGGGTAGCACAGATACGCAGTATTTT; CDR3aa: CASSLVGGSTDTQYF
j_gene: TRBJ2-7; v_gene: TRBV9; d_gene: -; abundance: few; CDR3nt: TGTGCCAGCAGCGTAGTTACAAGCGGCGAGCAGTACTTC; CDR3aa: CASSVVTSGEQYF
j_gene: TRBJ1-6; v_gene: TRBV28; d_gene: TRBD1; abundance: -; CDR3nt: TGTGCCAGCACCCGGGACAGTCATTCACCCCTCCACTTT; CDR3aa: CASTRDSHSPLHF
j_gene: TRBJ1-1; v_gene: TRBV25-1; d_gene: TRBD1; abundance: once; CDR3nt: TGTGCCAGCAGTGACCTACAGGGGGCGGACACTGAAGCTTTCTTT; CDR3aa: CASSDLQGADTEAFF
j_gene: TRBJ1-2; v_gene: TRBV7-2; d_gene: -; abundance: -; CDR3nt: TGTGCCAGCAGCATACGGGGGGGCCGAGCTAACTATGGCTACACCTTC; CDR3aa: CASSIRGGRANYGYTF
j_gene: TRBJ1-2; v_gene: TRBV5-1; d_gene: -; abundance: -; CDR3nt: TGCGCCAGCAGCTTGGAAGTGGCAGGGTCCTATGGCTACACCTTC; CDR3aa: CASSLEVAGSYGYTF
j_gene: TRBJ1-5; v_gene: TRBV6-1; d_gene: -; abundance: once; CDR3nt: TGTGCCAGCAGTGAGCAGGGACCGTATAGCAATCAGCCCCAGCATTTT; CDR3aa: CASSEQGPYSNQPQHF
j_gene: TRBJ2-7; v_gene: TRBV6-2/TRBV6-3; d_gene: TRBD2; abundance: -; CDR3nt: TGTGCCAGCAGTTACTCGGCTAGCGGGGACGAGCAGTACTTC; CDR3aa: CASSYSASGDEQYF
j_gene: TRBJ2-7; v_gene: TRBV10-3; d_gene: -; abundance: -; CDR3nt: TGTGCCATCAGTGAGTCGATACCCGGCAGGGAAAGGGCCTACGAGCAGTACTTC; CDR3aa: CAISESIPGRERAYEQYF
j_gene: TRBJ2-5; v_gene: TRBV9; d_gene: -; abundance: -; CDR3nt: TGTGCCAGCAGCGTAGGGGGTAGTCCCCAAGAGACCCAGTACTTC; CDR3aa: CASSVGGSPQETQYF
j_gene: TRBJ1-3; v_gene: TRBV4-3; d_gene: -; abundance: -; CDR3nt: TGCGCCAGCAGCCAAGCTCCGTGGCACTCTGGAAACACCATATATTTT; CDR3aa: CASSQAPWHSGNTIYF
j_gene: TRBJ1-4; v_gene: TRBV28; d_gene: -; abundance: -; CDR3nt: TGTGCCAGCAGTTTTCGCCAGGGGCAGGAAAAACTGTTTTTT; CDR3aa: CASSFRQGQEKLFF